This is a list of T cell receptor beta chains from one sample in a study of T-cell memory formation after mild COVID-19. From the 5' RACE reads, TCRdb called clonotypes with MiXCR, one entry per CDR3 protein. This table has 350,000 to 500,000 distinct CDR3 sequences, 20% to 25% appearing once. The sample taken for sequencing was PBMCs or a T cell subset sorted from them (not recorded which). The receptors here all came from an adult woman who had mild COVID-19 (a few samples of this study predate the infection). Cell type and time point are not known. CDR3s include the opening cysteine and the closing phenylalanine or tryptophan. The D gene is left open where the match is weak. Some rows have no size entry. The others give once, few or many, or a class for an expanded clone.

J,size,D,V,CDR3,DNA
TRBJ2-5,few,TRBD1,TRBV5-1,CASSTGQGIEETQYF,TGCGCCAGCAGCACCGGACAGGGAATCGAAGAGACCCAGTACTTC
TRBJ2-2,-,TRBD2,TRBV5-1,CASSLQGSGRTGELFF,TGCGCCAGCAGCCTCCAGGGAAGCGGGAGGACCGGGGAGCTGTTTTTT
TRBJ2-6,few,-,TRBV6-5,CASSYSVTSGANVLTF,TGTGCCAGCAGTTACTCCGTGACTTCTGGGGCCAACGTCCTGACTTTC
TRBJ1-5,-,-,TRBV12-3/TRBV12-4,CASSLGSGNQPQHF,TGTGCCAGCAGTTTAGGGAGCGGCAATCAGCCCCAGCATTTT
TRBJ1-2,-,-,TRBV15,CATSRVGSGGYTF,TGTGCCACCAGCAGAGTTGGATCGGGTGGCTACACCTTC
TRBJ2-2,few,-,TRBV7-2,CASSRPGSGELFF,TGTGCCAGCAGCCGCCCCGGGTCCGGGGAGCTGTTTTTT
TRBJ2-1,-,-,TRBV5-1,CASSLGPNRSYNEQFF,TGCGCCAGCAGCTTGGGTCCCAATCGCTCCTACAATGAGCAGTTCTTC
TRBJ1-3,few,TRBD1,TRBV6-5,CASRLTGVGNTIYF,TGTGCCAGCAGATTGACAGGGGTTGGAAACACCATATATTTT
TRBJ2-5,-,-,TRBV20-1,CSARERHVGETQYF,TGCAGTGCTAGAGAAAGGCATGTTGGAGAGACCCAGTACTTC
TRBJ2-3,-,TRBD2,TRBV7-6,CASSERTSGTDTQYF,TGTGCCAGCAGCGAGAGGACTAGCGGCACAGATACGCAGTATTTT
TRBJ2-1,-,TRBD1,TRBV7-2,CASSLWTGGDEQFF,TGTGCCAGCAGCTTATGGACAGGGGGGGATGAGCAGTTCTTC
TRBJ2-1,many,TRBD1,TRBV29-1,CSVEEDQGAEQFF,TGCAGCGTTGAAGAGGATCAGGGGGCTGAGCAGTTCTTC
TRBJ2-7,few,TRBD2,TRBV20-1,CSARDPAGLAYEQYF,TGCAGTGCTAGAGATCCCGCGGGACTAGCCTACGAGCAGTACTTC
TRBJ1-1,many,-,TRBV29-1,CSALTVNTEAFF,TGCAGCGCCCTGACAGTGAACACTGAAGCTTTCTTT
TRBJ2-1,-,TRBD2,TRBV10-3,CAISEFPGTSANEQFF,TGTGCCATCAGTGAGTTCCCCGGGACTAGCGCTAATGAGCAGTTCTTC
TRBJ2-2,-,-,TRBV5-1,CASSLKSTGELFF,TGCGCCAGCAGCTTGAAGTCGACCGGGGAGCTGTTTTTT
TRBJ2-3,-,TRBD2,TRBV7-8,CASSSGLAGVFGTQYF,TGTGCCAGCAGCTCGGGACTAGCGGGGGTCTTTGGTACGCAGTATTTT
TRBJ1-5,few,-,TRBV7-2,CASSLDLGAGQPQHF,TGTGCCAGCAGCTTAGACCTGGGGGCAGGTCAGCCCCAGCATTTT
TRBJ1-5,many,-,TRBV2,CASSDQGVQPQHF,TGTGCCAGCAGTGATCAGGGAGTTCAGCCCCAGCATTTT
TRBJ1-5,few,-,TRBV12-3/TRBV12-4,CASSFSYEGTRGNQPQHF,TGTGCCAGCAGTTTCAGCTACGAAGGAACTCGGGGAAATCAGCCCCAGCATTTT
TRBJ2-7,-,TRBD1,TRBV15,CATSSRDSHEQYF,TGTGCCACCAGCAGCCGGGACAGTCACGAGCAGTACTTC
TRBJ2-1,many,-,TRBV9,CASSPAGPSYNEQFF,TGTGCCAGCAGCCCAGCGGGTCCGTCCTACAATGAGCAGTTCTTC
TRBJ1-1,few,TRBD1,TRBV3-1,CASSHRTGVNTEAFF,TGTGCCAGCAGCCACCGGACAGGGGTAAACACTGAAGCTTTCTTT
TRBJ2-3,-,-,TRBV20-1,CSASGGETTDTQYF,TGCAGTGCTAGCGGGGGAGAAACCACAGATACGCAGTATTTT
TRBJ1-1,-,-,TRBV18,CASSLAEATRNTEAFF,TGTGCCAGCTCCCTAGCAGAGGCCACTCGGAACACTGAAGCTTTCTTT
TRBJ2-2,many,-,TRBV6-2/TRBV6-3,CASSPTGYGELFF,TGTGCCAGCAGCCCTACGGGATACGGGGAGCTGTTTTTT
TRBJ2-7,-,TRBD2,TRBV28,CASSLLGTGTSGPYEQYF,TGTGCCAGCAGTCTACTGGGTACGGGGACTAGCGGACCCTACGAGCAGTACTTC
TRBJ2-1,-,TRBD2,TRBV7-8,CASHASGSWSYNEQFF,TGTGCCAGTCATGCTAGCGGGAGTTGGTCCTACAATGAGCAGTTCTTC
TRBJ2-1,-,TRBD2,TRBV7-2,CASSLGPRGGQSYNEQFF,TGTGCCAGCAGCTTAGGGCCCCGGGGGGGCCAATCCTACAATGAGCAGTTCTTC
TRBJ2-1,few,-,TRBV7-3,CASSPQGGAANEQFF,TGTGCCAGCAGTCCCCAAGGGGGGGCGGCGAATGAGCAGTTCTTC
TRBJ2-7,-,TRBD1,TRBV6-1,CASSEPGQGGGEQYF,TGTGCCAGCAGTGAACCTGGACAGGGAGGCGGCGAGCAGTACTTC
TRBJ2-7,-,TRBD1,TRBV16,CASSQYRGQGEQYF,TGTGCCAGCAGCCAATACAGGGGGCAAGGCGAGCAGTACTTC
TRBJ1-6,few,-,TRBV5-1,CASSLTTEPRPLHF,TGCGCCAGCAGCCTAACGACAGAACCTCGTCCCCTCCACTTT
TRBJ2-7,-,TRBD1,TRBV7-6,CASSLDGTGAYEQYF,TGTGCCAGCAGCTTAGACGGGACAGGGGCCTACGAGCAGTACTTC
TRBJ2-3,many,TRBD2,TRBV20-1,CSANSGREVSDTQYF,TGCAGTGCCAATTCGGGGCGGGAGGTATCAGATACGCAGTATTTT
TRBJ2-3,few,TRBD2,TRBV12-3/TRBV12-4,CASSPRDYLSTDTQYF,TGTGCCAGCAGTCCACGGGACTACCTGAGCACAGATACGCAGTATTTT
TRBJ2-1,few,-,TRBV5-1,CASSFYRINEQFF,TGCGCCAGCAGCTTCTACAGAATCAATGAGCAGTTCTTC
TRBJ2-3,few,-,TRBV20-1,CSAHGPRGEDTQYF,TGCAGTGCGCATGGACCCAGGGGGGAAGATACGCAGTATTTT
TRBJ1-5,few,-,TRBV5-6,CASSFVRGRNQPQHF,TGTGCCAGCAGCTTCGTCAGGGGCAGGAATCAGCCCCAGCATTTT
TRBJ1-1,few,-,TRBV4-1,CASSQGGQGGTEAFF,TGCGCCAGCAGCCAAGGGGGGCAGGGAGGCACTGAAGCTTTCTTT
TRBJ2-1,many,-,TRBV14,CASSRNLGNTYNEQFF,TGTGCCAGCAGCCGGAATCTAGGAAACACCTACAATGAGCAGTTCTTC